These 11 T cell receptor beta chains came from one sample sequenced in a study of blood T cell repertoires in COVID-19. The data were produced by immunoSEQ multiplex PCR, yet TCRdb's version contains in-frame clones alone and is incomplete. The table has under 450,000 clones, about 86% seen once. The sequencing input was peripheral blood. The receptor set was obtained from a woman aged 60-70 years with COVID-19, enrolled during active disease.

As for this clone: The junction differs from germline at one of its ends, possibly a read error. The chain carries TRBV29-1 and TRBJ2-1, with a tentative D call TRBD1 (7 bases). Per the germline V gene, CDR1 is SQVTM and CDR2 is ANQGSEA. The CDR3 has 10 residues. The CDR3 reads CRVGGRGEFF. The CDR3 bases are TGCCGCGTGGGGGGCAGGGGGGAGTTCTTC.

V gene TRBV7-2 combines with J gene TRBJ1-5; TRBD1 might be the D (5 bases). CDR3 length: 14 residues. V lost 3 bases to trimming and J lost 7 bases, with 13 bases between them. Germline V gives CDR1 SGHTA, CDR2 FQGNSA. The chain's CDR3 is CASSFSSGDQPQHF. CDR3 coding DNA: TGTGCCAGCAGCTTTTCCTCGGGGGACCAGCCCCAGCATTTT.

The gene calls are TRBV5-1 and TRBJ2-3, with D perhaps matching TRBD2 (6 bases). The germline V gene has CDR1 SGHRS and CDR2 YFSETQ. V was pared by 0 bases and J by 5 bases, with 19 bases between. This CDR3 is built from 17 residues. The CDR3 region has the DNA TGCGCCAGCAGCTTGGATGGTCTGGGGGGTGTCGTAGATACGCAGTATTTT. Translated, it gives CASSLDGLGGVVDTQYF.

This chain connects TRBV25-1 to TRBJ2-7, with a possible D match to TRBD2 (7 bases). Trimming removed 1 base from V and 3 bases from J, with 13 bases in between. This CDR3 has 15 amino acids. The germline V gene has CDR1 MGHDK and CDR2 SYGVNS. The CDR3 is CASSESGGGRYEQYF. Here the CDR3 DNA reads TGTGCCAGCAGTGAATCGGGGGGCGGACGCTACGAGCAGTACTTC.

The rearrangement joins TRBV9 to TRBJ1-1; TRBD1 might be the D (5 bases). The V end was cut by 0 bases, the J end by 4 bases, with 10 bases between. This CDR3 region has 14 residues. Germline V CDR1 and CDR2: SGDLS, YYNGEE. The CDR3 bases are TGTGCCAGCAGCGTAGTGGGGGAGGGCACTGAAGCTTTCTTT. It specifies CASSVVGEGTEAFF.

As concerns this clone: The junction departs from the called germline gene at one end, perhaps through a read error. The chain combines TRBV5-6 with TRBJ1-5; 7 nucleotides align to TRBD1. CDR3 length: 13 amino acids. The germline V gene encodes CDR1 SGHDT and CDR2 YYEEEE. CDR3 in amino acids: CASSTGTASPPLF. Here the CDR3 DNA reads TGTGCCAGCAGCACAGGGACAGCCTCTCCGCCCCTTTTT.

The chain has TRBV5-4 and TRBJ2-1; 9 bases are shared with TRBD1. V dropped 7 bases and J dropped 7; count of bases not matched to a gene: 15. Germline V gives CDR1 SGHNT, CDR2 YYREEE (reference sequence). The CDR3 is 16 amino acids. Here the CDR3 reads CASRAVGTGLRNEQFF. CDR3 nucleotides: TGTGCCAGCCGAGCCGTCGGGACAGGGCTTAGGAATGAGCAGTTCTTC.

V and J are TRBV11-3 and TRBJ2-3; weak D call: TRBD2 (6 bases). The CDR3 spans 18 residues. Trimming cost V 5 bases and J 1 base, with 22 bases left between them. CDR1 and CDR2 (germline): SGHNT, YENEEA. The CDR3 coding sequence is TGTGCCAGCAGCGCCCCGATCACTAGCCCACGAGGCACAGATACGCAGTATTTT. It is translated as CASSAPITSPRGTDTQYF.

The rearrangement uses TRBV5-1 and TRBJ2-3, with 11 bases matching TRBD2. This CDR3 comprises 17 residues. V was pared by 4 bases and J by 2 bases, with 9 bases of the junction left unmatched. Germline lookup yields CDR1 SGHRS and CDR2 YFSETQ. In nucleotides, the CDR3 is TGCGCCAGCAGCGATCGGACTAGCGGGCGACACACAGATACGCAGTATTTT. It codes for CASSDRTSGRHTDTQYF.

The chain uses TRBV6-2 or TRBV6-3 and TRBJ2-7, with TRBD1 identical over 7 bases. The V and J ends lost 0 bases and 5 bases, in that order; junction bases with no gene match: 13. The CDR3 length is 17 residues. Germline assignment: CDR1 MNHEY and CDR2 SVGEGT. This CDR3 reads CASSYSPDRTIFHEQYF. As DNA, the CDR3 is TGTGCCAGCAGTTACTCGCCGGACAGGACGATATTTCACGAGCAGTACTTC.

The V and J genes are TRBV7-2 and TRBJ1-1; D is possibly TRBD1 (5 bases). The V end lost 2 bases, the J end lost 4 bases, and 11 bases lay between the germline ends. The germline V gene encodes CDR1 SGHTA and CDR2 FQGNSA. CDR3 length: 14 residues. CDR3 nucleotide sequence: TGTGCCAGCAGCTTACGGGGGGTCGGCACTGAAGCTTTCTTT. This translates into CASSLRGVGTEAFF.